This T cell receptor beta chain was recorded in a study of blood T cell repertoires in COVID-19. Study context: Samples taken during acute and convalescent COVID-19 were collected in the United States, Italy and Spain.

The germline V and J ends were trimmed by 5 bases and 2 bases, with 13 bases remaining between them. The CDR3 is 16 amino acids. Germline V gives CDR1 MNHEY, CDR2 SVGEGT. Original processing methods: Using reference gene primer amplification, nucleated cell counts were estimated. Method: immunoSEQ multiplex PCR; TCRdb's copy keeps in-frame clones and lacks some. Clone size and the V and J calls come from that table; the DNA yielded D and trimming. The profile shows some 140,000 clones, over 60% of them singletons. This TCR came from a man older than 75 with acute or convalescent COVID-19. Sequencing input: peripheral blood. The gene calls are TRBV6-2 or TRBV6-3 and TRBJ2-6, with D maybe TRBD2 (7 bases). CDR3 sequence reads: CASSGAGATGANVLTF. For the CDR3, the DNA is TGTGCCAGCAGTGGTGCGGGGGCAACTGGGGCCAACGTCCTGACTTTC.